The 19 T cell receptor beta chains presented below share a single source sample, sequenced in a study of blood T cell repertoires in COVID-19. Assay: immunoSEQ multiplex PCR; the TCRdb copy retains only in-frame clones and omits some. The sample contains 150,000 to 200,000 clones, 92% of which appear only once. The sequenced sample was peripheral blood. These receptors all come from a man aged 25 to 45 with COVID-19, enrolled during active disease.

CDR3 sequence reads: CASSHALGVREQYF. The CDR3 bases are TGCGCCAGCAGCCATGCCCTCGGGGTACGCGAGCAGTACTTC. The V call is TRBV5-1, the J call TRBJ2-7, with D perhaps matching TRBD2 (5 bases). The germline CDR1 and CDR2 sequences are SGHRS and YFSETQ. The CDR3 contains 14 residues. The V end was cut by 4 bases, the J end by 6 bases, with 17 bases between.

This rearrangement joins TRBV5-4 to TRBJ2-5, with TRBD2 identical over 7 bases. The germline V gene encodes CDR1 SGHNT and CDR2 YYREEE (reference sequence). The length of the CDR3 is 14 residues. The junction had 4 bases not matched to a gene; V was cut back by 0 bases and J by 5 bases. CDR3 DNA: TGTGCCAGCAGCTTGGTCGGGGGGAGGGAGACCCAGTACTTC. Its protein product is CASSLVGGRETQYF.

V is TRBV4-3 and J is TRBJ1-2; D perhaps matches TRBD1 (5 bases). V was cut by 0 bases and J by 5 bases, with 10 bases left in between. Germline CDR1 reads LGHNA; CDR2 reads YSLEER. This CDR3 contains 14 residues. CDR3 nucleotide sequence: TGCGCCAGCAGCCAAGATCTCGGGGGTTATGGCTACACCTTC. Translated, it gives CASSQDLGGYGYTF.

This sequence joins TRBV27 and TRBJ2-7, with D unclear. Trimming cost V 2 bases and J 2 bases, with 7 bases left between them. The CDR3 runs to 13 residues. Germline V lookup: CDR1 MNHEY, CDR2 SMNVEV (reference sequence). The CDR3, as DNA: TGTGCCAGCAGTTTACGGGTGGCCTACGAGCAGTACTTC. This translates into CASSLRVAYEQYF.

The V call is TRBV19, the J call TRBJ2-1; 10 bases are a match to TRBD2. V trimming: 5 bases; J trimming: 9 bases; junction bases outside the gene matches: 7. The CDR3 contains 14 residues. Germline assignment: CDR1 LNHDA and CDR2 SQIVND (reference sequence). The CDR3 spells CASSGLAESTEQFF. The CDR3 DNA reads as TGTGCCAGTAGTGGACTAGCGGAATCCACTGAGCAGTTCTTC.

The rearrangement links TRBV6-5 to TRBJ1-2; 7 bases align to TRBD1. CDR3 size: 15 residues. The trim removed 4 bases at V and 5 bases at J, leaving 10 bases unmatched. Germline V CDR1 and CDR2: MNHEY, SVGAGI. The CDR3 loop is CASSSDRVRGYGYTF. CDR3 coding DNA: TGTGCCAGCAGTTCAGACAGGGTTAGAGGTTATGGCTACACCTTC.

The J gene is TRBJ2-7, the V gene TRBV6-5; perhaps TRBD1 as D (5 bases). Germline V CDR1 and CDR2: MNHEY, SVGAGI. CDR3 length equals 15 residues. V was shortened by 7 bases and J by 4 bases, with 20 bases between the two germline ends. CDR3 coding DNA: TGTGCCAGCACTCTGGGGCAGGGATGGCCGTACGAGCAGTACTTC. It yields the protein CASTLGQGWPYEQYF.

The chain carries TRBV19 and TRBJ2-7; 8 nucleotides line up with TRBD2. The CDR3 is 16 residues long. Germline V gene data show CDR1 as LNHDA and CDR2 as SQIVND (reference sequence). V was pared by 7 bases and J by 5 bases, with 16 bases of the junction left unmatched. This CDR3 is CASTPAAGGLLHEQYF. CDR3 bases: TGTGCCAGTACCCCCGCCGCGGGGGGCCTTCTCCACGAGCAGTACTTC.

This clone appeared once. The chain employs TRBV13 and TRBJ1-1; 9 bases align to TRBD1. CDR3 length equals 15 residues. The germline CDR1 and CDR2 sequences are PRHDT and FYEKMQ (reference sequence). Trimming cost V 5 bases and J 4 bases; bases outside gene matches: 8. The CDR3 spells CASSSVGQGGTEAFF. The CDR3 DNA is TGTGCCAGCAGCAGCGTGGGACAGGGAGGCACTGAAGCTTTCTTT.

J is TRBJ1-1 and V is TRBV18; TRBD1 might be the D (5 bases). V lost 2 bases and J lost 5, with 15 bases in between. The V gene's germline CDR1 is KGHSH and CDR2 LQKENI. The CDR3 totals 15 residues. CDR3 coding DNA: TGTGCCAGCTCACCAACTCGGGGCGCGGGAACTGAAGCTTTCTTT. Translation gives CASSPTRGAGTEAFF.

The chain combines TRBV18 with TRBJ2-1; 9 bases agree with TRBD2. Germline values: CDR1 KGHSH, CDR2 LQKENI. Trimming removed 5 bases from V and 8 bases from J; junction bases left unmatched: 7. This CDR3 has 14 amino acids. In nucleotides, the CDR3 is TGTGCCAGCTCAATGGCGGGAGGGAACGATGAGCAGTTCTTC. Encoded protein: CASSMAGGNDEQFF.

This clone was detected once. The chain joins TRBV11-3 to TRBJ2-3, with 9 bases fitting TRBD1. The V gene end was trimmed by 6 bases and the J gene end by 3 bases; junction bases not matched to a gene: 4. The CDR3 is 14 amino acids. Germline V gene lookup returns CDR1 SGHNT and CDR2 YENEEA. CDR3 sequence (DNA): TGTGCCAGCAGTCATGGACAGGGGACAGATACGCAGTATTTT. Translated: CASSHGQGTDTQYF.

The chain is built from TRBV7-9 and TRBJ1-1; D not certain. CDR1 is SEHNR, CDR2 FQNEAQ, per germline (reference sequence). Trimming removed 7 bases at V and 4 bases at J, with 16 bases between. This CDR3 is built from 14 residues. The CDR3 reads CASIIDRAGTEAFF. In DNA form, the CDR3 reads TGTGCCAGCATAATCGATCGCGCGGGCACTGAAGCTTTCTTT.

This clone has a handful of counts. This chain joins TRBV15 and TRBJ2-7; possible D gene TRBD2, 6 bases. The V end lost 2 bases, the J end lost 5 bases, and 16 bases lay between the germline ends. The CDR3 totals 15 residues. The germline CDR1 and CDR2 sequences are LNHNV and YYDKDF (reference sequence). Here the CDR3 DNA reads TGTGCCACCAGCAGATCCCGGGACTTCGGTAACGAGCAGTACTTC. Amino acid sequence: CATSRSRDFGNEQYF.

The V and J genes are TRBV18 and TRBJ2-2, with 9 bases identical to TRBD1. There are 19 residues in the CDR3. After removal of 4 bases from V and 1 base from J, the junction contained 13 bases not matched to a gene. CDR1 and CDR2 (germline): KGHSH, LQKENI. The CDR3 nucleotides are TGTGCCAGCTCACAACTCCATACGCCGGGACAGGGGAACACCGGGGAGCTGTTTTTT. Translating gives CASSQLHTPGQGNTGELFF.

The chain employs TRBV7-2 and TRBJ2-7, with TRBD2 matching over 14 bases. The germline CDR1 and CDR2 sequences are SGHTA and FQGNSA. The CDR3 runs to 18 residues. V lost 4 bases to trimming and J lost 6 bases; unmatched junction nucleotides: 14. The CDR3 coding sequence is TGTGCCAGCAGCTCCCGGACTAGCGGGGGGCTTTCAATAGTCGAGCAGTACTTC. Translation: CASSSRTSGGLSIVEQYF.

CDR3 nucleotides: TGCGCCAGCAGCCAAGATCTAATAAACTCACCCTACGAGCAGTACTTC. Translated, it gives CASSQDLINSPYEQYF. The rearrangement joins TRBV4-1 to TRBJ2-7; D remains unclear. The length of the CDR3 is 16 residues. Trimming cost V 0 bases and J 2 bases, with 14 bases left between them. CDR1 is MGHRA, CDR2 YSYEKL, per germline.

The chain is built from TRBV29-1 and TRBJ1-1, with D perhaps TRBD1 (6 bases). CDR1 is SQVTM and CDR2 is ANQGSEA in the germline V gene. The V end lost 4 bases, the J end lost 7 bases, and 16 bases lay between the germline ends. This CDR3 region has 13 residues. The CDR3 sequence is CSVVAQGVFEAFF. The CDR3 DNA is TGCAGCGTTGTCGCACAGGGAGTATTTGAAGCTTTCTTT. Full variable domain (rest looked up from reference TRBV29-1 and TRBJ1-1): SAVISQKPSRDICQRGTSLTIQCQVDSQVTMMFWYRQQPGQSLTLIATANQGSEATYESGFVIDKFPISRPNLTFSTLTVSNMSPEDSSIYLCSVVAQGVFEAFFGQGTRLTVV.

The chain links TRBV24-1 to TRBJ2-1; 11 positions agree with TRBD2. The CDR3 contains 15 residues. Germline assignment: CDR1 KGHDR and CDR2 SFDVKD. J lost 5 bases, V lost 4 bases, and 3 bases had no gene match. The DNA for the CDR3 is TGTGCCACCAGTGAAGGGACTAGCGGACACAATGAGCAGTTCTTC. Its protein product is CATSEGTSGHNEQFF.